This T cell receptor beta chain came from a study of untreated major depressive disorder. Germline-derived CDR1 and CDR2 are SGHTA and FQGTGA. Trimming stripped 4 bases from V and 0 bases from J, with 11 bases between. The CDR3 is 15 residues long. Every depressed patient was matched in pairs with a non-depressed control on sex, age, current smoking status and body mass index. Enrichment usually gave approximately 95% pure CD4+ T cells. Study-level points and caveats: TRBV05-01 (Vbeta 5.1) usage was higher in CD4+ T cells of depressed patients than controls. All top five TRBV05-01 clones per subject were private clones.

Generated by immunoSEQ multiplex PCR, the TCRdb table keeps only in-frame clones and is missing some. This sample has just over 20,000 clones, with 80% to 95% found just once. With respect to this clone: What it recognizes is unknown.

The specimen sequenced was CD4+ T cells from PBMCs. This clonotype was obtained from a man younger than 45 in good health. The chain couples TRBV7-3 to TRBJ2-3, with a possible D match to TRBD2 (6 bases). The CDR3 coding sequence is TGTGCCAGCAGCTCGACCGGGACTAGCACAGATACGCAGTATTTT. Residues: CASSSTGTSTDTQYF.